Sequencing of this T cell receptor beta chain was carried out in a study of response to subunit inactivated influenza vaccine. The V gene's germline CDR1 is SGHTA and CDR2 FQGNSA. V lost 6 bases and J lost 0; bases outside the gene matches: 5. The CDR3 spans 15 residues. Using its own MiXCR run on the RT-PCR reads, TCRdb lists one record per CDR3 protein. This table holds about 620,000 distinct CDR3 sequences, about 11% found once. The same sample was also used in a study of T cells expressing NK-cell markers. As that report states: Libraries used 5'RACE template switching adding universal primer site and UMIs.

Here the sequenced sample was PBMCs from blood, taken on the day of vaccination. This chain connects TRBV7-2 to TRBJ1-1; 9 bases match TRBD1. The source of this sequence is a middle-aged man who received an inactivated influenza vaccine. The CDR3 nucleotides read TGTGCCAGCAGACCCGGACAGGGGATGAACACTGAAGCTTTCTTT. Translating it yields CASRPGQGMNTEAFF. The complete variable domain, with remaining parts taken from reference TRBV7-2 and TRBJ1-1, reads GAGVSQSPSNKVTEKGKDVELRCDPISGHTALYWYRQSLGQGLEFLIYFQGNSAPDKSGLPSDRFSAERTGGSVSTLTIQRTQQEDSAVYLCASRPGQGMNTEAFFGQGTRLTVV.